This passage covers 11 T cell receptor beta chains from one sample sequenced in a study of cytomegalovirus exposure and HLA in healthy donors. This PCR relied on a set of 60 Vbeta primers and 13 Jbeta primers. Repertoires were generated with immunoSEQ multiplex PCR, while TCRdb's copy carries only in-frame clones and drops some. Of some 120,000 clones in the sample, roughly 74% are singletons; the top ten hold over 3.5%. The sequencing input was PBMCs. The receptor set was obtained from a woman aged 50 to 60 in good health and CMV-seropositive.

Details on this clone: The same CDR3 is also encoded by other DNA sequences in this sample. The chain has TRBV5-1 and TRBJ1-5; D gene unclear. The CDR3 runs to 14 residues. V was shortened by 0 bases and J by 4 bases, with 8 bases between the two germline ends. Germline V lookup: CDR1 SGHRS, CDR2 YFSETQ. CDR3 in DNA: TGCGCCAGCAGCTTGGACGGCAGGAATCAGCCCCAGCATTTT. This translates into CASSLDGRNQPQHF.

This clone has only one observation. The chain couples TRBV6-5 to TRBJ1-2; D unresolved. This CDR3 spans 14 amino acids. V was cut by 4 bases and J by 5 bases, with 14 bases left in between. Germline-derived CDR1 and CDR2 are MNHEY and SVGAGI. The CDR3 here is CASSFRPGSYGYTF. DNA for the CDR3: TGTGCCAGCAGTTTCCGGCCAGGTTCTTATGGCTACACCTTC.

The V gene is TRBV6-6, the J gene TRBJ1-6; no clear D. V was cut by 4 bases and J by 0 bases, with 4 bases left in between. The CDR3 is 14 residues long. Germline loops: CDR1 MNHNY, CDR2 SVGAGI (reference sequence). The chain's CDR3 is CASSSSSYNSPLHF. CDR3 bases: TGTGCCAGCAGTTCCAGCTCCTATAATTCACCCCTCCACTTT.

V usage is TRBV7-3 and J usage is TRBJ2-2; TRBD1 matches at 8 bases. V trimming: 6 bases; J trimming: 4 bases; junction bases outside the gene matches: 10. The CDR3 spans 16 residues. Germline V CDR1 and CDR2: SGHTA, FQGTGA. The CDR3 loop reads CASSLLRQGSTGELFF. The CDR3 DNA reads as TGTGCCAGCAGTCTCCTTAGACAGGGGAGCACCGGGGAGCTGTTTTTT.

The chain carries TRBV6-5 and TRBJ2-2; 13 positions match TRBD2. This CDR3 has 15 amino acids. Per the germline V gene, CDR1 is MNHEY and CDR2 is SVGAGI. V shed 5 bases and J 7 bases; nucleotides not matched to a gene: 4. The CDR3 loop is CASSPLAGGVGELFF. The CDR3 DNA reads TGTGCCAGCAGTCCACTAGCGGGGGGGGTCGGGGAGCTGTTTTTT.

The chain combines TRBV7-9 with TRBJ2-5; 10 bases agree with TRBD1. Per germline, CDR1 SEHNR and CDR2 FQNEAQ (reference sequence). The CDR3 totals 16 residues. Unmatched junction bases numbered 13, after V lost 5 bases and J lost 7 bases. CDR3 residues: CASSHMTGGYFGTQYF. CDR3 bases: TGTGCCAGCAGCCATATGACAGGGGGCTATTTCGGGACCCAGTACTTC. Full variable domain (remainder filled in from reference TRBV7-9 and TRBJ2-5): DTGVSQNPRHKITKRGQNVTFRCDPISEHNRLYWYRQTLGQGPEFLTYFQNEAQLEKSRLLSDRFSAERPKGSFSTLEIQRTEQGDSAMYLCASSHMTGGYFGTQYFGPGTRLLVL.

The chain is built from TRBV6-5 and TRBJ2-4; 9 positions match TRBD1. The CDR3 covers 15 residues. Germline-derived CDR1 and CDR2 are MNHEY and SVGAGI. V was clipped by 4 bases and J by 9 bases; unmatched bases: 10. The CDR3 loop is CASSFLSGQGSIQYF. In DNA form, the CDR3 reads TGTGCCAGCAGTTTCCTATCAGGACAGGGGAGCATTCAGTACTTC.

This clone has a handful of counts. J is TRBJ2-5 and V is TRBV6-5; D is uncertain. This CDR3 comprises 13 residues. Germline V gene lookup returns CDR1 MNHEY and CDR2 SVGAGI. Between the trimmed V and J ends, which lost 6 bases and 4 bases, there was a span of 12 bases. As DNA, the CDR3 is TGTGCCAGCAGGAACAGCCCTCCAGAGACCCAGTACTTC. Protein sequence: CASRNSPPETQYF.

The V call is TRBV4-1, the J call TRBJ2-7; the D gene is possibly TRBD2 (5 bases). The V gene's germline CDR1 is MGHRA and CDR2 YSYEKL. This CDR3 has 13 residues. The V end was cut by 4 bases, the J end by 3 bases, with 10 bases between. The CDR3 DNA follows: TGCGCCAGCAGCCTCCGGGATTACTACGAGCAGTACTTC. It encodes CASSLRDYYEQYF.

The chain employs TRBV5-4 and TRBJ2-1, with D unresolved. V was clipped by 0 bases and J by 4 bases, with 8 bases between them. Germline V gene lookup returns CDR1 SGHNT and CDR2 YYREEE (reference sequence). The CDR3 totals 14 residues. DNA of the CDR3: TGTGCCAGCAGCTTGGAGCCCGAATACAATGAGCAGTTCTTC. Translation gives CASSLEPEYNEQFF. Based on the CDR3 plus reference TRBV5-4 and TRBJ2-1, the full variable domain is ETGVTQSPTHLIKTRGQQVTLRCSSQSGHNTVSWYQQALGQGPQFIFQYYREEENGRGNFPPRFSGLQFPNYSSELNVNALELDDSALYLCASSLEPEYNEQFFGPGTRLTVL.

This clone has just one count. CDR3 amino acids: CASSTRTVQETQYF. The DNA of the CDR3 is TGTGCCAGCAGCACTCGGACAGTGCAAGAGACCCAGTACTTC. The chain links TRBV5-8 to TRBJ2-5; possible D gene TRBD1, 6 bases. CDR1 is SGHTS and CDR2 is YDEGEE in the germline V gene. Trimming shortened V by 4 bases and J by 2 bases, and 12 bases separated the two germline ends. This CDR3 is 14 amino acids long.